This T cell receptor beta chain stems from a study of T cell clonality in common variable immunodeficiency. This clone was seen a few times. The antigen is not known. The read finishes 3 residues shy of the CDR3 end, and the germline J gene is used to complete it. The CDR3 spans 14 residues. Per the germline V gene, CDR1 is GTSNPN and CDR2 is SVGIG (reference sequence). The table came from immunoSEQ multiplex PCR; TCRdb's copy has only in-frame clones and leaves some out. The data list some 32,000 clones, none observed once; about 4.5% falls to the top ten. Regarding the study as a whole: In common variable immunodeficiency, TCR beta chains reportedly carried fewer deletions and N-nucleotide insertions. Fewer TCRbeta clones were shared among CVID subjects than controls.

Patients and controls were mostly of Caucasian heritage. The gene calls are TRBV30 and TRBJ1-2; D not resolved. The clonotype was recovered from a person between 18 and 75 years old in good health. The source material was peripheral blood mononuclear cells. The DNA read from the CDR3 is TGTGCCTGGAGTTTGGGCGGGAGTGGCGATGAC. Translating gives CAWSLGGSGDD. In full, the CDR3 reads CAWSLGGSGDDYTF.